The 32 T cell receptor beta chains below come from one sample, sequenced in a study of human T cells and chemical hapten exposure. Researchers extracted total RNA from unfractionated whole blood. The library attached unique molecular identifiers to individual cDNA molecules. TCRdb passed the reads through MiXCR, listing each CDR3 protein once. In the table there are 95,000 to 150,000 distinct CDR3 sequences, over 6.5% of which are singletons. Sequenced sample: whole blood. These receptors were collected from a human donor in good health. Some clones in this sample may be carry-over from other donors' samples.

The sample holds a few counts of this clonotype. J is TRBJ1-1 and V is TRBV18; TRBD1 matches at 9 bases. The CDR3 totals 18 residues. Germline V lookup: CDR1 KGHSH, CDR2 LQKENI. J gave up 0 bases and V 6 bases, and 14 bases lay outside the gene matches. CDR3 in amino acids: CASSHLPPGQGLNTEAFF. The CDR3 region has the DNA TGTGCCAGCTCCCACCTTCCCCCGGGACAGGGCCTGAACACTGAAGCTTTCTTT.

This clonotype occurred a few times. The rearrangement joins TRBV2 to TRBJ2-5; the match to TRBD1 covers 10 bases. Looked up from germline, CDR1 is SNHLY and CDR2 is FYNNEI. The CDR3 consists of 16 residues. V trimming: 2 bases; J trimming: 3 bases; junction bases outside the gene matches: 6. The CDR3: CASSERRTGGKETQYF. Written as DNA, the CDR3 is TGTGCCAGCAGTGAACGGAGGACAGGGGGAAAAGAGACCCAGTACTTC. The full variable domain, in which reference TRBV2 and TRBJ2-5 provide the parts outside the CDR3, is EPEVTQTPSHQVTQMGQEVILRCVPISNHLYFYWYRQILGQKVEFLVSFYNNEISEKSEIFDDQFSVERPDGSNFTLKIRSTKLEDSAMYFCASSERRTGGKETQYFGPGTRLLVL.

J is TRBJ2-7 and V is TRBV28; 7 bases are shared with TRBD1. After removal of 7 bases from V and 5 bases from J, the junction contained 11 bases not matched to a gene. Germline CDR1 and CDR2: MDHEN and SYDVKM. CDR3 length: 14 residues. For the CDR3, the DNA is TGTGCCAGCAAAATACAGGGGAATTTCGACGAGCAGTACTTC. Protein sequence: CASKIQGNFDEQYF.

Worth noting for this clonotype: Possible read error: a much larger clone is one base away. Without the conserved terminal phenylalanine or tryptophan, this CDR3 likely stems from a read error. The rearrangement links TRBV10-3 to TRBJ1-1, with D unclear. The CDR3 is 18 amino acids. Trimming cost V 0 bases and J 1 base, with 18 bases left between them. Germline V gene sequence: CDR1 ENHRY, CDR2 SYGVKD. The CDR3, as DNA: TGTGCCATCAGTGAGTCGAATGTGGAGGGTTGGACGAACACTGAAGCTTTCTCT. This gives the protein CAISESNVEGWTNTEAFS.

The sample holds many counts of this clonotype. The rearrangement links TRBV3-1 to TRBJ1-4, with D unresolved. Trimming cost V 0 bases and J 5 bases, with 22 bases left between them. Germline-derived CDR1 and CDR2 are LGHDT and YNNKEL (reference sequence). This CDR3 spans 19 amino acids. CDR3 region: CASSQEGRVQAALNEKLFF. The CDR3 nucleotides read TGTGCCAGCAGCCAAGAGGGTAGGGTGCAAGCCGCACTAAATGAAAAACTGTTTTTT. Combining the CDR3 with reference TRBV3-1 and TRBJ1-4 gives the whole variable domain DTAVSQTPKYLVTQMGNDKSIKCEQNLGHDTMYWYKQDSKKFLKIMFSYNNKELIINETVPNRFSPKSPDKAHLNLHINSLELGDSAVYFCASSQEGRVQAALNEKLFFGSGTQLSVL.

This clonotype appeared a few times. The chain has TRBV15 and TRBJ1-5; D is unresolved. Germline loops: CDR1 LNHNV, CDR2 YYDKDF (reference sequence). The CDR3 runs to 14 residues. V was shortened by 1 base and J by 4 bases, with 8 bases between the two germline ends. The CDR3 DNA sequence: TGTGCCACCAGCAGAGGAGAGGGAAATCAGCCCCAGCATTTT. Translating gives CATSRGEGNQPQHF. Filled out from reference TRBV15 and TRBJ1-5, the complete variable domain reads DAMVIQNPRYQVTQFGKPVTLSCSQTLNHNVMYWYQQKSSQAPKLLFHYYDKDFNNEADTPDNFQSRRPNTSFCFLDIRSPGLGDTAMYLCATSRGEGNQPQHFGDGTRLSIL.

The chain employs TRBV3-1 and TRBJ2-1, with D perhaps being TRBD1 or TRBD2 (5 bases each). From germline, CDR1 is LGHDT and CDR2 YNNKEL (reference sequence). V lost 6 bases and J lost 9, with 21 bases in between. CDR3 length equals 15 residues. CDR3 region: CASSFRDQRSIEQFF. CDR3 sequence (DNA): TGTGCCAGCAGTTTCCGGGACCAGCGATCCATTGAGCAGTTCTTC.

As DNA, the CDR3 is TGCGCCAGCAGCCAAAAAGGGGTTTCTAGCACAGATACGCAGTATTTT. Its translation: CASSQKGVSSTDTQYF. V and J are TRBV4-3 and TRBJ2-3; TRBD1 might be the D (5 bases). Trimming took 2 bases from V and 0 from J, leaving 12 bases between them. The germline V gene has CDR1 LGHNA and CDR2 YSLEER. The CDR3 has 16 amino acids.

This clonotype was counted only a few times. The chain combines TRBV11-2 with TRBJ2-1; D is unclear. Trimming removed 5 bases at V and 5 bases at J, with 10 bases between. The CDR3 consists of 13 residues. Germline V lookup: CDR1 SGHAT, CDR2 FQNNGV. The CDR3 DNA sequence: TGTGCCAGCAGCCAGTCGCCGAACAATGAGCAGTTCTTC. It yields the protein CASSQSPNNEQFF.

This clonotype was observed many times. This chain connects TRBV25-1 to TRBJ1-3, with 10 positions matching TRBD1. The J segment lost 1 base and the V segment lost 4 bases, leaving 1 base of the junction unmatched. The CDR3 has 15 residues. Germline V gene sequence: CDR1 MGHDK, CDR2 SYGVNS. CDR3 nucleotides: TGTGCCAGCAGTGTGGGACAGGGGTCTGGAAACACCATATATTTT. Translated, it gives CASSVGQGSGNTIYF. Drawing the rest from reference TRBV25-1 and TRBJ1-3, the complete variable domain is EADIYQTPRYLVIGTGKKITLECSQTMGHDKMYWYQQDPGMELHLIHYSYGVNSTEKGDLSSESTVSRIRTEHFPLTLESARPSHTSQYLCASSVGQGSGNTIYFGEGSWLTVV.

In regard to this clonotype: A read error is possible here, since a much larger clone lies one base away. The CDR3 spells CSVRHGAENGYTF. In DNA form, the CDR3 reads TGCAGCGTTCGGCATGGGGCAGAAAATGGCTACACCTTC. This chain connects TRBV29-1 to TRBJ1-2, with D tentatively TRBD1 (5 bases). The CDR3 consists of 13 residues. The V end lost 5 bases, the J end lost 6 bases, and 16 bases lay between the germline ends. Per germline, CDR1 SQVTM and CDR2 ANQGSEA.

This clonotype came up a few times. The rearrangement joins TRBV7-6 to TRBJ2-5; 9 bases map to TRBD2. The CDR3 is made up of 19 amino acids. Germline V gives CDR1 SGHVS, CDR2 FNYEAQ. Trimming at V came to 5 bases and at J to 3 bases, leaving 19 bases not matched to a gene. CDR3 nucleotide sequence: TGTGCCAGCAGCCCTATAGGGTCGCGGGGGGGCCTTTCTAAAGAGACCCAGTACTTC. It encodes CASSPIGSRGGLSKETQYF.

This clonotype was counted at least ten times. The V call is TRBV20-1, the J call TRBJ2-2; D possibly corresponds to TRBD1 (5 bases). Trimming cost V 0 bases and J 1 base, with 9 bases left between them. This CDR3 region has 15 residues. In germline, CDR1 is DFQATT, CDR2 SNEGSKA (reference sequence). The CDR3 nucleotides read TGCAGTGCTAGAGAATTCGGACAGAACACCGGGGAGCTGTTTTTT. Translated, it gives CSAREFGQNTGELFF.

The chain is built from TRBV5-4 and TRBJ1-1; D unclear. Looked up from germline, CDR1 is SGHNT and CDR2 is YYREEE (reference sequence). The CDR3 has 14 amino acids. With 3 bases removed from V and 0 bases from J, the gap between germline ends came to 9 bases. The CDR3 is CASSYDTMNTEAFF. CDR3 bases: TGTGCCAGCAGCTATGACACGATGAACACTGAAGCTTTCTTT.

This clonotype was counted ten times or more. The chain joins TRBV5-5 to TRBJ1-1; no clear D. Germline V gene lookup returns CDR1 SGHKS and CDR2 YYEKEE (reference sequence). Trimming cost V 0 bases and J 1 base, with 13 bases left between them. The CDR3 is 16 amino acids. The CDR3 spells CASSLGPRLRNTEAFF. CDR3 sequence (DNA): TGTGCCAGCAGCTTGGGGCCCAGGCTCAGGAACACTGAAGCTTTCTTT.

The chain couples TRBV7-9 to TRBJ1-2; TRBD1 matches 8 bases. The V and J ends lost 4 bases and 8 bases, in that order; junction bases with no gene match: 15. Per germline, CDR1 SEHNR and CDR2 FQNEAQ (reference sequence). The CDR3 extends over 16 amino acids. The CDR3 reads CASSSGTGKDKGGYTF. The CDR3 region has the DNA TGTGCCAGCAGCTCCGGGACAGGAAAAGATAAAGGGGGCTACACCTTC.

In this sample, this clonotype turned up many times. The V call is TRBV6-4, the J call TRBJ2-3, with D possibly matching TRBD2 (6 bases). Trimming removed 0 bases at V and 0 bases at J, with 7 bases between. The CDR3 length is 15 residues. Germline lookup yields CDR1 MRHNA and CDR2 SNTAGT. DNA for the CDR3: TGTGCCAGCAGTGACTCCGCGGGGAGCACAGATACGCAGTATTTT. It translates to CASSDSAGSTDTQYF.

This clonotype was seen a handful of times. This chain connects TRBV5-5 to TRBJ2-5; 8 bases are shared with TRBD2. Germline V lookup: CDR1 SGHKS, CDR2 YYEKEE (reference sequence). V was clipped by 4 bases and J by 4 bases; unmatched bases: 12. The CDR3 runs to 16 residues. This chain's CDR3 is CASSPRPREGRETQYF. The CDR3, as DNA: TGTGCCAGCAGCCCCAGACCCCGGGAGGGCCGAGAGACCCAGTACTTC. The full variable domain, its missing parts supplied by reference TRBV5-5 and TRBJ2-5, is DAGVTQSPTHLIKTRGQQVTLRCSPISGHKSVSWYQQVLGQGPQFIFQYYEKEERGRGNFPDRFSARQFPNYSSELNVNALLLGDSALYLCASSPRPREGRETQYFGPGTRLLVL.

This clonotype was detected many times. The genes are TRBV12-3 or TRBV12-4 and TRBJ2-3; 7 bases agree with TRBD1. There are 14 residues in the CDR3. With V trimmed by 6 bases and J by 0 bases, 3 bases remained unmatched. The chain's CDR3 is CASSPGQSTDTQYF. In DNA, the CDR3 is TGTGCCAGCAGCCCGGGACAGAGCACAGATACGCAGTATTTT.

This clonotype has a count of ten or more. The V call is TRBV4-3, the J call TRBJ1-2, with TRBD1 matching over 11 bases. The CDR3 contains 16 residues. Germline values: CDR1 LGHNA, CDR2 YSLEER. V was pared by 0 bases and J by 4 bases, with 4 bases of the junction left unmatched. CDR3 protein: CASSQDRDRGSYGYTF. The DNA of the CDR3 is TGCGCCAGCAGCCAAGATAGGGACAGGGGGTCCTATGGCTACACCTTC.

This clonotype turned up a few times. V and J are TRBV28 and TRBJ2-3, with 7 positions matching TRBD1. Germline CDR1 and CDR2: MDHEN and SYDVKM. CDR3 length: 17 residues. The ends lost 6 bases at V and 3 bases at J; junction bases unmatched: 15. CDR3 sequence reads: CASSLGFPGQITDTQYF. The CDR3 DNA reads TGTGCCAGCAGCCTTGGATTCCCGGGACAGATTACAGATACGCAGTATTTT.

V is TRBV20-1 and J is TRBJ2-2; TRBD2 matches 12 bases. Germline lookup yields CDR1 DFQATT and CDR2 SNEGSKA (reference sequence). Unmatched junction bases numbered 6, after V lost 7 bases and J lost 6 bases. The CDR3 runs 14 residues. CDR3 sequence: CSGTSGNPAGELFF. The CDR3 nucleotides read TGCAGTGGGACTAGCGGGAACCCGGCCGGGGAGCTGTTTTTT.

This clonotype occurred a few times. The chain carries TRBV4-1 and TRBJ2-3; D remains ambiguous. The CDR3 sequence is 15 residues long. CDR1 and CDR2 from the germline V gene are MGHRA and YSYEKL. Deletions cut 0 bases from V and 1 base from J, with 8 bases between. The CDR3 protein is CASSQEGRGTDTQYF. For the CDR3, the DNA is TGCGCCAGCAGCCAAGAAGGTCGGGGCACAGATACGCAGTATTTT.

J is TRBJ2-3 and V is TRBV7-9; no clear D. Germline loops: CDR1 SEHNR, CDR2 FQNEAQ (reference sequence). The CDR3 sequence is 13 residues long. Trimming took off 5 bases at V and 2 bases at J, with 8 bases between the two ends. The CDR3 DNA is TGTGCCAGCAGCCAGCCTATCACAGATACGCAGTATTTT. Protein: CASSQPITDTQYF.

This clonotype was recorded a few times. The J gene is TRBJ2-5, the V gene TRBV7-6, with TRBD2 as a possible D gene (6 bases). This CDR3 is 14 amino acids long. Trimming shortened V by 5 bases and J by 9 bases, and 19 bases separated the two germline ends. Looked up from germline, CDR1 is SGHVS and CDR2 is FNYEAQ. The CDR3 nucleotides read TGTGCCAGCAGCCCCGCTCCGGGAGAGGTGGCCCAGTACTTC. It yields the protein CASSPAPGEVAQYF. The full variable domain, rest sourced from reference TRBV7-6 and TRBJ2-5, is GAGVSQSPRYKVTKRGQDVALRCDPISGHVSLYWYRQALGQGPEFLTYFNYEAQQDKSGLPNDRFSAERPEGSISTLTIQRTEQRDSAMYRCASSPAPGEVAQYFGPGTRLLVL.

This clonotype showed up many times. The chain joins TRBV7-9 to TRBJ2-1, with TRBD1 matching over 7 bases. Per germline, CDR1 SEHNR and CDR2 FQNEAQ (reference sequence). There are 12 residues in the CDR3. J gave up 12 bases and V 1 base, and 3 bases lay outside the gene matches. The CDR3 loop reads CASSLGDSWQFF. The CDR3 coding sequence is TGTGCCAGCAGCTTAGGGGACAGTTGGCAGTTCTTC.

This chain connects TRBV5-4 to TRBJ1-2; 7 bases match TRBD1. Unmatched junction bases numbered 5, after V lost 4 bases and J lost 8 bases. The germline gives CDR1 SGHNT, CDR2 YYREEE (reference sequence). This CDR3 spans 12 amino acids. The CDR3 loop reads CASSKDRQGYTF. In DNA, the CDR3 is TGTGCCAGCAGCAAGGACAGGCAAGGCTACACCTTC.

The chain employs TRBV7-9 and TRBJ2-5; D remains ambiguous. This CDR3 contains 14 residues. Trimming removed 1 base at V and 2 bases at J, with 8 bases between. Germline CDR1 and CDR2: SEHNR and FQNEAQ (reference sequence). The CDR3 region has the DNA TGTGCCAGCAGCTTAGGGCAGCTTCAAGAGACCCAGTACTTC. The encoded protein is CASSLGQLQETQYF.

This clonotype showed up many times. V is TRBV6-6 and J is TRBJ1-5; D is undetermined. The CDR3 is 14 amino acids. V was cut by 6 bases and J by 6 bases, with 15 bases left in between. CDR1 is MNHNY and CDR2 is SVGAGI in the germline V gene (reference sequence). The CDR3 DNA reads as TGTGCCAGCAGCCCCCGGGAGGTTGGTCAGCCCCAGCATTTT. This codes for CASSPREVGQPQHF.

This clonotype was found a few times. The chain links TRBV7-9 to TRBJ1-2, with TRBD1 matching over 8 bases. This CDR3 has 15 amino acids. Germline V gene lookup returns CDR1 SEHNR and CDR2 FQNEAQ (reference sequence). V gave up 4 bases and J gave up 3 bases; unmatched junction bases: 7. Here the CDR3 reads CASSSGQGEYYGYTF. CDR3 coding DNA: TGTGCCAGCAGCTCCGGACAGGGAGAGTACTATGGCTACACCTTC.

This clonotype appeared a single time. A read error may produce the germline difference seen at one junction end. The V gene is TRBV25-1, the J gene TRBJ2-5; the D gene is possibly TRBD2 (5 bases). From germline, CDR1 is MGHDK and CDR2 SYGVNS. The CDR3 is made up of 14 amino acids. The CDR3 sequence is CANSERTAQETQYF. The CDR3 nucleotides are TGTGCCAACAGTGAGCGGACGGCCCAAGAGACCCAGTACTTC.

The genes are TRBV7-9 and TRBJ2-7; D may be TRBD1 or TRBD2 (5 bases each). Germline V lookup: CDR1 SEHNR, CDR2 FQNEAQ (reference sequence). Trimming took 0 bases from V and 0 from J, leaving 6 bases between them. The CDR3 runs to 14 residues. As DNA, the CDR3 is TGTGCCAGCAGCTTAGCGGGGGTCTCCTACGAGCAGTACTTC. As protein: CASSLAGVSYEQYF.